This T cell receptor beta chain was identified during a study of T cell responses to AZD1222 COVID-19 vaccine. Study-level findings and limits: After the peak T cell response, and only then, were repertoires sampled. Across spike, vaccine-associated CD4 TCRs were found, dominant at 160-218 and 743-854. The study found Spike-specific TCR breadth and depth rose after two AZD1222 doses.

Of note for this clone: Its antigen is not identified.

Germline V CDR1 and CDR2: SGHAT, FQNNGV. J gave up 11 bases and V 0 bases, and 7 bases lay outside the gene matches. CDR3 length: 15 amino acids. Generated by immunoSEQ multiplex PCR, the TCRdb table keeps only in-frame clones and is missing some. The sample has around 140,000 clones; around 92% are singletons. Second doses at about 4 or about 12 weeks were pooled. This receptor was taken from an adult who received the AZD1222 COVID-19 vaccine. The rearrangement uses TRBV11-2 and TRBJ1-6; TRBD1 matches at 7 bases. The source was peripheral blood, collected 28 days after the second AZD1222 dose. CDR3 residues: CASSLEGGGATPLHF. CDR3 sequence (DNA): TGTGCCAGCAGCTTAGAGGGAGGGGGCGCGACACCCCTCCACTTT. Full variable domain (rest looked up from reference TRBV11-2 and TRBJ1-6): EAGVAQSPRYKIIEKRQSVAFWCNPISGHATLYWYQQILGQGPKLLIQFQNNGVVDDSQLPKDRFSAERLKGVDSTLKIQPAKLEDSAVYLCASSLEGGGATPLHFGNGTRLTVT.